This is a list of T cell receptor beta chains from one sample in a study of post-analysis software for immune sequencing data. TCRdb re-analysed the PCR reads in MiXCR, keeping a single row per CDR3 protein. This table holds 170,000 or so distinct CDR3 sequences, over 25% found once. Sample: blood. The origin of the receptors is a girl aged 5-17 years with multiple sclerosis. Each CDR3 is given with its conserved first and last residue. The order of the fields is D gene, clone size, V gene, J gene, CDR3 protein, CDR3 DNA. The D gene is left open where the match is weak. Clone size is stated in some rows and not others, as once, few, many or a class when expanded.

>.|many|TRBV7-9|TRBJ2-7
CASSTLTSYEQYF
TGTGCCAGCAGCACATTGACATCCTACGAGCAGTACTTC
>.|few|TRBV18|TRBJ1-2
CASSPRGQIQDGYTF
TGTGCCAGCTCACCACGAGGGCAAATACAGGATGGCTACACCTTC
>.|.|TRBV29-1|TRBJ2-7
CSVVRRGKNEQYF
TGCAGCGTTGTCCGGCGAGGAAAAAATGAGCAGTACTTC
>.|many|TRBV28|TRBJ1-2
CASANRRGYTF
TGTGCCAGCGCAAACCGACGTGGCTACACCTTC
>.|.|TRBV12-3/TRBV12-4|TRBJ1-4
CASSSTHDGRISNEKLFF
TGTGCCAGCAGTTCTACTCATGACGGACGGATTTCAAATGAAAAACTGTTTTTT
>TRBD1|.|TRBV12-3/TRBV12-4|TRBJ2-5
CASSLRGQGVETQYF
TGTGCCAGCAGTTTAAGGGGACAGGGTGTAGAGACCCAGTACTTC
>TRBD2|many|TRBV9|TRBJ2-1
CASSVGGLAGNEQFF
TGTGCCAGCAGCGTAGGAGGGCTAGCGGGCAATGAGCAGTTCTTC
>.|few|TRBV28|TRBJ2-7
CASTPLRVELAGRAYEQYF
TGTGCCAGCACCCCACTGAGGGTCGAGCTCGCGGGACGGGCCTACGAGCAGTACTTC
>TRBD1|few|TRBV11-2|TRBJ2-5
CASSFGRGLDLGETQYF
TGTGCCAGCAGCTTCGGCAGGGGGTTGGATCTTGGAGAGACCCAGTACTTC
>.|.|TRBV29-1|TRBJ1-4
CSNLWTVQNEKLFF
TGCAGCAACCTTTGGACAGTCCAGAATGAAAAACTGTTTTTT
>TRBD2|few|TRBV20-1|TRBJ2-3
CSARDLLAGLTDTQYF
TGCAGTGCTAGAGACCTCCTAGCGGGACTCACAGATACGCAGTATTTT
>.|.|TRBV20-1|TRBJ2-3
CSADKDTQYF
TGCAGTGCGGATAAAGATACGCAGTATTTT
>TRBD1|few|TRBV25-1|TRBJ2-7
CASSAPYPTQGAYEQYF
TGTGCCAGCAGTGCCCCTTACCCCACACAGGGGGCGTACGAGCAGTACTTC
>TRBD2|few|TRBV20-1|TRBJ2-5
CSAALAGGGETQYF
TGCAGTGCTGCCCTAGCGGGAGGGGGAGAGACCCAGTACTTC
>TRBD2|many|TRBV4-1|TRBJ2-1
CASSQEPGGSIYHEQFF
TGCGCCAGCAGCCAAGAGCCGGGAGGGTCTATCTACCATGAGCAGTTCTTC
>TRBD2|.|TRBV20-1|TRBJ2-1
CSARDRGSGRGASYNEQFF
TGCAGTGCTAGAGATCGGGGTAGCGGGAGGGGGGCCTCCTACAACGAGCAGTTCTTC
>.|few|TRBV5-1|TRBJ2-1
CASSLEREQFF
TGCGCCAGCAGCTTGGAACGGGAGCAGTTCTTC
>.|.|TRBV6-4|TRBJ2-3
CASSSTSTDTQYF
TGTGCCAGCAGTAGTACTAGCACAGATACGCAGTATTTT
>.|.|TRBV12-3/TRBV12-4|TRBJ2-1
CASGKGGSGNEQFF
TGTGCCAGCGGCAAGGGGGGGAGCGGGAATGAGCAGTTCTTC
>.|few|TRBV7-9|TRBJ1-5
CASSLAGTGGQPQHF
TGTGCCAGCAGCTTAGCGGGGACCGGTGGGCAGCCCCAGCATTTT
>TRBD1|few|TRBV7-9|TRBJ1-2
CASSFRQGGYGYTF
TGTGCCAGCAGCTTTAGGCAGGGGGGCTATGGCTACACCTTC
>.|.|TRBV12-3/TRBV12-4|TRBJ1-1
CVSNLRGNTEAFF
TGTGTCAGCAACCTCCGGGGGAACACTGAAGCTTTCTTT
>.|many|TRBV5-1|TRBJ2-1
CASTPQGGSYNEQFF
TGCGCCAGCACCCCCCAAGGGGGATCTTACAATGAGCAGTTCTTC
>TRBD1|few|TRBV12-3/TRBV12-4|TRBJ2-5
CASNTGERQETQYF
TGTGCCAGCAATACAGGGGAAAGGCAAGAGACCCAGTACTTC
>TRBD2|many|TRBV10-3|TRBJ2-4
CAISDPDLAGRNIQYF
TGTGCCATCAGTGACCCCGATCTAGCGGGTAGGAACATTCAGTACTTC
>TRBD1|many|TRBV29-1|TRBJ2-5
CSVMTGEETQYF
TGCAGCGTTATGACAGGGGAAGAGACCCAGTACTTC
>.|few|TRBV7-2|TRBJ1-1
CASSLAGTEAFF
TGTGCCAGCAGCTTAGCGGGGACTGAAGCTTTCTTT
>.|many|TRBV5-5|TRBJ2-1
CASSLKWAGEQFF
TGTGCCAGCAGCTTGAAATGGGCGGGGGAGCAGTTCTTC
>TRBD1|many|TRBV11-1|TRBJ2-1
CASRGGQGIYNEQFF
TGTGCCAGCAGGGGGGGACAGGGGATTTACAATGAGCAGTTCTTC
>.|.|TRBV19|TRBJ1-4
CASSRGPEDSSNEKLFF
TGTGCCAGTAGTAGGGGACCGGAAGACTCTTCTAATGAAAAACTGTTTTTT
>TRBD1|.|TRBV5-1|TRBJ1-2
CASSSSGTAFYGYTF
TGTGCCAGCAGCTCATCCGGGACAGCGTTCTATGGCTACACCTTC
>.|many|TRBV7-9|TRBJ2-3
CASSPRGISTDTQYF
TGTGCCAGCAGCCCCCGCGGGATAAGCACAGATACGCAGTATTTT
>TRBD2|.|TRBV7-9|TRBJ2-2
CASSLWSLAGEPGELFF
TGTGCCAGCAGCTTATGGTCACTAGCGGGAGAGCCCGGGGAGCTGTTTTTT
>.|many|TRBV24-1|TRBJ2-5
CATLRKGTLRKQYF
TGTGCCACCCTGAGGAAGGGGACCCTCAGGAAGCAGTACTTC
>TRBD1|many|TRBV27|TRBJ2-7
CASSLGQGELTHEQYF
TGTGCCAGCAGTCTAGGACAGGGCGAGTTAACCCACGAGCAGTACTTC
>.|.|TRBV20-1|TRBJ2-5
CSASLGHGGGNEQYF
TGCAGTGCTAGCTTAGGCCACGGTGGGGGCAATGAGCAGTACTTC
>TRBD2|.|TRBV9|TRBJ2-4
CASSEGLAGTAKNIQYF
TGTGCCAGCAGCGAAGGACTAGCGGGAACAGCCAAAAACATTCAGTACTTC
>TRBD1|.|TRBV25-1|TRBJ2-7
CASSPGTGPYEQYF
TGTGCCAGCAGTCCCGGGACAGGCCCCTACGAGCAGTACTTC
>.|many|TRBV20-1|TRBJ2-3
CSARDGAGKTDTQYF
TGCAGTGCTAGAGATGGGGCAGGGAAGACAGATACGCAGTATTTT
>.|many|TRBV6-5|TRBJ2-1
CASRLTGSSYNEQFF
TGTGCCAGCAGACTAACAGGGAGCTCCTACAATGAGCAGTTCTTC
>TRBD2|few|TRBV3-1|TRBJ2-1
CASSPGTSRQNDNEQFF
TGTGCCAGCAGCCCCGGGACTAGCAGGCAAAACGACAATGAGCAGTTCTTC
>.|many|TRBV6-2/TRBV6-3|TRBJ2-5
CASSNGGTQYF
TGTGCCAGCAGTAACGGAGGGACCCAGTACTTC
>TRBD2|many|TRBV20-1|TRBJ2-5
CSAKLGLAGETQYF
TGCAGTGCTAAATTGGGACTAGCGGGAGAGACCCAGTACTTC
>.|many|TRBV5-1|TRBJ1-6
CASSPDGVGNSPLHF
TGCGCCAGCAGCCCGGACGGCGTAGGTAATTCACCCCTCCACTTT
>.|few|TRBV12-3/TRBV12-4|TRBJ2-1
CASSFGFRNEQFF
TGTGCCAGCAGTTTCGGGTTCCGGAATGAGCAGTTCTTC
>.|.|TRBV5-1|TRBJ1-1
CASRITNDEAFF
TGCGCCAGCAGGATCACCAATGATGAGGCTTTCTTT
>TRBD2|.|TRBV12-3/TRBV12-4|TRBJ2-2
CASTAGGRNGELFF
TGTGCCAGCACCGCGGGGGGTCGGAACGGGGAGCTGTTTTTT
>TRBD2|many|TRBV27|TRBJ2-1
CASRGGGTSDEQFF
TGTGCCAGCCGGGGGGGAGGCACTAGCGATGAGCAGTTCTTC
>.|few|TRBV7-9|TRBJ1-1
CASSHTGWDTEAFF
TGTGCCAGCAGCCATACAGGGTGGGACACTGAAGCTTTCTTT
>TRBD1|few|TRBV6-1|TRBJ2-5
CASRRSGGQVVTGAETQYF
TGTGCCAGCAGGCGCTCCGGGGGACAGGTTGTAACTGGGGCAGAGACCCAGTACTTC
>.|.|TRBV2|TRBJ1-1
CASTSDGGITEAFF
TGTGCCAGCACCTCGGACGGGGGAATCACTGAAGCTTTCTTT
>.|.|TRBV25-1|TRBJ1-2
CASSDPSVLDYGYTF
TGTGCCAGCAGTGACCCTTCTGTGTTGGACTATGGCTACACCTTC
>.|many|TRBV11-3|TRBJ2-7
CASSSAGAGSREQYF
TGTGCCAGCAGCTCGGCGGGCGCCGGGTCGCGCGAGCAGTACTTC
>.|few|TRBV12-3/TRBV12-4|TRBJ1-2
CASSFWGYTF
TGTGCCAGCAGTTTCTGGGGCTACACCTTC
>TRBD1|many|TRBV29-1|TRBJ2-7
CSVPGTGNSFEQYF
TGCAGCGTCCCCGGGACAGGGAATTCCTTCGAGCAGTACTTC
>.|many|TRBV3-1|TRBJ2-1
CASSRPGSSYNEQFF
TGTGCCAGCAGCCGCCCCGGGAGCTCCTACAATGAGCAGTTCTTC
>.|few|TRBV7-8|TRBJ1-1
CASSSYAEDGSEAFF
TGTGCCAGCAGCTCCTACGCCGAGGATGGTTCTGAAGCTTTCTTT
>TRBD2|many|TRBV3-1|TRBJ2-3
CASRHSGDTQYF
TGTGCCAGCAGACATAGCGGGGATACGCAGTATTTT
>.|.|TRBV30|TRBJ2-1
CAWTFDARGSYNEQFF
TGTGCCTGGACCTTTGACGCCAGGGGCTCCTACAATGAGCAGTTCTTC